The 21 T cell receptor beta chains in this list originate from one sample, sequenced in a study of cytotoxic CD8 clonotypes in ibrutinib-treated CLL. Data came from immunoSEQ multiplex PCR; TCRdb stores just in-frame clones and leaves some out. The profile covers about 84,000 clones, with just over 85% appearing a single time and 5.4% taken by the ten largest. Sequencing used PBMCs, obtained before ibrutinib treatment. The receptor set was obtained from a human donor with chronic lymphocytic leukemia.

V gene TRBV27 combines with J gene TRBJ2-5, with 7 nucleotides matching TRBD1. The germline V gene encodes CDR1 MNHEY and CDR2 SMNVEV (reference sequence). J lost 2 bases, V lost 4 bases, and 7 bases had no gene match. CDR3 length equals 15 residues. The CDR3 here is CASSSSTGIQETQYF. The CDR3 nucleotides read TGTGCCAGCAGTTCATCGACAGGGATTCAAGAGACCCAGTACTTC.

In its sample, this clone was seen once. The V gene is TRBV4-1, the J gene TRBJ1-2; the D gene is possibly TRBD1 (6 bases). CDR3 length equals 13 residues. Deletions cut 4 bases from V and 8 bases from J, with 14 bases between. From germline, CDR1 is MGHRA and CDR2 YSYEKL. CDR3: CASSRSGEGGYTF. CDR3 coding DNA: TGCGCCAGCAGCCGATCAGGGGAGGGGGGCTACACCTTC.

This clone was seen a single time. The chain combines TRBV6-5 with TRBJ2-7; D gene ambiguous. Germline V gives CDR1 MNHEY, CDR2 SVGAGI. The germline V and J ends were trimmed by 5 bases and 3 bases, with 14 bases remaining between them. This CDR3 has 14 amino acids. The CDR3, as DNA: TGTGCCAGCAGTGTCAGCGAGGCCAACTACGAGCAGTACTTC. Translated, it gives CASSVSEANYEQYF.

This chain joins TRBV5-1 and TRBJ2-6; D call uncertain. Germline V lookup: CDR1 SGHRS, CDR2 YFSETQ. V was shortened by 3 bases and J by 4 bases, with 5 bases between the two germline ends. The CDR3 spans 13 residues. The CDR3 sequence: CASSSAGANVLTF. Written as DNA, the CDR3 is TGCGCCAGCAGCTCAGCGGGGGCCAACGTCCTGACTTTC.

V is TRBV18 and J is TRBJ2-3; TRBD2 matches at 7 bases. In germline, CDR1 is KGHSH, CDR2 LQKENI. After removal of 5 bases from V and 0 bases from J, the junction contained 11 bases not matched to a gene. The CDR3 consists of 17 residues. CDR3 sequence: CASSNRRDYPSTDTQYF. DNA of the CDR3: TGTGCCAGCTCAAACCGCCGGGACTACCCTAGCACAGATACGCAGTATTTT.

The chain uses TRBV27 and TRBJ2-7; 7 bases fit TRBD2. CDR1 and CDR2 from the germline V gene are MNHEY and SMNVEV (reference sequence). V dropped 2 bases and J dropped 2; count of bases not matched to a gene: 6. CDR3 length equals 15 residues. CDR3 loop: CASSLISGLTYEQYF. The CDR3 region has the DNA TGTGCCAGCAGTTTAATTTCGGGACTAACCTACGAGCAGTACTTC.

The chain carries TRBV6-1 and TRBJ1-1; D is uncertain. Germline V gene lookup returns CDR1 MNHNS and CDR2 SASEGT. Trimming took 7 bases from V and 1 from J, leaving 7 bases between them. The CDR3 length is 12 residues. CDR3 protein: CASTLGNTEAFF. CDR3 DNA sequence: TGTGCCAGCACGTTGGGGAACACTGAAGCTTTCTTT.

This clone was seen only a few times. The rearrangement uses TRBV2 and TRBJ1-5; 7 bases map to TRBD1. The V gene end was trimmed by 6 bases and the J gene end by 4 bases; junction bases not matched to a gene: 9. CDR3 length equals 15 residues. The V gene's germline CDR1 is SNHLY and CDR2 FYNNEI. The chain's CDR3 is CASRAPQGMNQPQHF. Written as DNA, the CDR3 is TGTGCCAGCAGGGCCCCACAGGGGATGAATCAGCCCCAGCATTTT.

Only a few counts were recorded for this clone. The rearrangement links TRBV5-6 to TRBJ1-1; no firm D call. Germline V gene lookup returns CDR1 SGHDT and CDR2 YYEEEE. V was trimmed by 5 bases and J by 3 bases, leaving 20 bases between them. There are 16 residues in the CDR3. CDR3 coding DNA: TGTGCCAGCAGACATGGACTATGGGATAGGGACACTGAAGCTTTCTTT. This gives the protein CASRHGLWDRDTEAFF.

This rearrangement joins TRBV4-1 to TRBJ2-2; D is tentatively TRBD1 or TRBD2 (5 bases each). The CDR3 spans 16 residues. Germline assignment: CDR1 MGHRA and CDR2 YSYEKL. The V gene lost 4 bases and the J gene lost 3 bases, with 15 bases spanning the gap. CDR3 in DNA: TGCGCCAGCAGCCCCCTGGGACGGCGGGACACCGGGGAGCTGTTTTTT. It encodes CASSPLGRRDTGELFF.

The chain uses TRBV5-4 and TRBJ2-7; maybe TRBD1 (6 bases). V was pared by 0 bases and J by 3 bases, with 13 bases between. This CDR3 is built from 15 residues. Germline loops: CDR1 SGHNT, CDR2 YYREEE (reference sequence). The CDR3 here is CASSLGGQGIYEQYF. CDR3 nucleotide sequence: TGTGCCAGCAGCTTGGGTGGGCAGGGGATCTACGAGCAGTACTTC.

V gene TRBV10-2 combines with J gene TRBJ2-3, with unresolved D. With 6 bases removed from V and 8 bases from J, the gap between germline ends came to 12 bases. The germline gives CDR1 WSHSY, CDR2 SAAADI. CDR3 length: 12 residues. CDR3 region: CASSEQDGTQYF. In DNA form, the CDR3 reads TGCGCCAGCAGCGAACAAGACGGTACGCAGTATTTT.

The CDR3, as DNA: TGCGCCAGCAGCCTAACCCTGACAGGGGGACAAGCCTTTACGCAGTATTTT. Its protein product is CASSLTLTGGQAFTQYF. The chain links TRBV4-1 to TRBJ2-3, with TRBD1 matching over 9 bases. V gave up 4 bases and J gave up 8 bases; unmatched junction bases: 16. CDR1 and CDR2 from the germline V gene are MGHRA and YSYEKL. CDR3 length: 17 residues.

V usage is TRBV19 and J usage is TRBJ1-2; the D gene is possibly TRBD1 (5 bases). CDR1 and CDR2 (germline): LNHDA, SQIVND (reference sequence). Trimming cost V 3 bases and J 7 bases, with 9 bases left between them. CDR3 length: 12 amino acids. CDR3 DNA: TGTGCCAGTAGTATCGGGGCTTCTGGCTACACCTTC. The encoded protein is CASSIGASGYTF.

The gene calls are TRBV7-6 and TRBJ1-1; D remains unclear. Trimming pared 7 bases from V and 6 bases from J, leaving 21 bases between. The CDR3 has 15 amino acids. The germline CDR1 and CDR2 sequences are SGHVS and FNYEAQ. CDR3 in DNA: TGTGCCAGCACCCTGATTACGGACCCAGCCGCTGAAGCTTTCTTT. It yields the protein CASTLITDPAAEAFF.

Only one count was recorded for this clone. The V gene is TRBV6-5, the J gene TRBJ2-5; D gene unclear. Trimming removed 5 bases from V and 2 bases from J, with 15 bases in between. This CDR3 region has 15 residues. CDR1 is MNHEY and CDR2 is SVGAGI in the germline V gene. CDR3 sequence: CASSPADLLQETQYF. CDR3 nucleotide sequence: TGTGCCAGCAGTCCTGCCGACTTGTTACAAGAGACCCAGTACTTC.

The rearrangement links TRBV30 to TRBJ2-7; possibly TRBD1 or TRBD2 for D (6 bases each). The CDR3 covers 14 residues. Between the trimmed V and J ends, which lost 5 bases and 4 bases, there was a span of 18 bases. Germline CDR1 is GTSNPN and CDR2 is SVGIG (reference sequence). The CDR3 DNA sequence: TGTGCCTGGGGAGGGGGGCTGAGCGTTTACGAGCAGTACTTC. Protein product: CAWGGGLSVYEQYF.

This clone was found once. In DNA form, the CDR3 reads TGCAGCGTTGAATTTGGACAGGGGTTCAGCGGGGAGCTGTTTTTT. This sequence encodes CSVEFGQGFSGELFF. The rearrangement joins TRBV29-1 to TRBJ2-2; 9 bases are shared with TRBD1. The CDR3 extends over 15 amino acids. Looked up from germline, CDR1 is SQVTM and CDR2 is ANQGSEA. V trimming: 2 bases; J trimming: 7 bases; junction bases outside the gene matches: 8.

J is TRBJ2-7 and V is TRBV15, with 9 positions matching TRBD1. The V gene end was trimmed by 8 bases and the J gene end by 2 bases; junction bases not matched to a gene: 10. The CDR3 runs to 15 residues. Per germline, CDR1 LNHNV and CDR2 YYDKDF (reference sequence). DNA for the CDR3: TGTGCCACCGGGTCCGGGACAGGGATGGCCTACGAGCAGTACTTC. This translates into CATGSGTGMAYEQYF. Complete variable domain (other parts from reference TRBV15 and TRBJ2-7): DAMVIQNPRYQVTQFGKPVTLSCSQTLNHNVMYWYQQKSSQAPKLLFHYYDKDFNNEADTPDNFQSRRPNTSFCFLDIRSPGLGDTAMYLCATGSGTGMAYEQYFGPGTRLTVT.

The chain couples TRBV5-4 to TRBJ2-6; TRBD1 agrees at 7 bases. Germline lookup yields CDR1 SGHNT and CDR2 YYREEE (reference sequence). Trimming removed 3 bases from V and 11 bases from J; junction bases left unmatched: 8. The CDR3 has 14 amino acids. This CDR3 is CASSSETGIYVLTF. The DNA of the CDR3 is TGTGCCAGCAGCTCGGAGACAGGGATCTACGTCCTGACTTTC.

V usage is TRBV10-3 and J usage is TRBJ1-2; a possible D gene is TRBD1 (5 bases). CDR1 ENHRY and CDR2 SYGVKD come from the germline V gene. CDR3 length: 11 residues. V lost 7 bases and J 4 bases, leaving 7 bases between the germline ends. CDR3 loop: CAIMGTYGYTF. Here the CDR3 DNA reads TGTGCCATCATGGGGACCTATGGCTACACCTTC.